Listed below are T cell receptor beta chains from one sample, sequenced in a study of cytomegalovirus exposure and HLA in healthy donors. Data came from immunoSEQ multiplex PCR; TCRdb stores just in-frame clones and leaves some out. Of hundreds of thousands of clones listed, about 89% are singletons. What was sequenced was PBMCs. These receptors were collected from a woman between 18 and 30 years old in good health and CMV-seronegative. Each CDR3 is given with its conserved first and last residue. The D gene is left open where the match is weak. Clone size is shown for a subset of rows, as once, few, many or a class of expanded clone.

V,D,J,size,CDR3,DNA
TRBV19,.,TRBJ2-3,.,CASSMMQGNTDTQYF,TGTGCCAGTAGTATGATGCAGGGCAACACAGATACGCAGTATTTT
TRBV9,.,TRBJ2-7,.,CASSPTTEISYEQYF,TGTGCCAGCAGCCCAACGACAGAGATCTCCTACGAGCAGTACTTC
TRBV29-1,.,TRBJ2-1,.,CSVPLVQNEQFF,TGCAGCGTTCCGCTAGTTCAGAATGAGCAGTTCTTC
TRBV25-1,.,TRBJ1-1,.,CASSTQGLNTEAFF,TGTGCCAGCAGCACACAGGGTCTGAACACTGAAGCTTTCTTT
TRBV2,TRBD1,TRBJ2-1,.,CASQLRTGGTEQFF,TGTGCCAGCCAACTGAGGACAGGGGGCACTGAGCAGTTCTTC
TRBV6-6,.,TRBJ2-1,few,CASSYTQGGNEQFF,TGTGCCAGCAGTTACACGCAGGGGGGCAATGAGCAGTTCTTC
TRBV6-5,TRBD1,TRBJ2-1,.,CASSKQGARVNEQFF,TGTGCCAGCAGTAAACAGGGGGCAAGAGTCAATGAGCAGTTCTTC
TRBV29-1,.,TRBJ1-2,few,CSVGRDLGYGYTF,TGCAGCGTTGGGAGAGATCTCGGATATGGCTACACCTTC
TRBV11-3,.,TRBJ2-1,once,CASSPPGVGNHNEQFF,TGTGCCAGCAGCCCCCCGGGGGTCGGGAATCACAATGAGCAGTTCTTC
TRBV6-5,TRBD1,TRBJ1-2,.,CASSYQGARYGYTF,TGTGCCAGCAGTTACCAGGGGGCTCGATATGGCTACACCTTC
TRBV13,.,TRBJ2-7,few,CASSLSTYEQYF,TGTGCCAGCAGCTTGTCCACCTACGAGCAGTACTTC
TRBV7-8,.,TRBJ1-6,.,CAGSSGQTYNSPLHF,TGTGCCGGCAGCTCCGGACAGACCTATAATTCACCCCTCCACTTT
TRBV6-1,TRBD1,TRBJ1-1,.,CATGTGGTEAFF,TGTGCCACCGGGACAGGGGGCACTGAAGCTTTCTTT
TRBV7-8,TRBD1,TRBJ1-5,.,CASSLINRGQPQHF,TGTGCCAGCAGCCTAATCAACAGGGGTCAGCCCCAGCATTTT
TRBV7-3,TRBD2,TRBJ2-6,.,CASSYPGLAGQSGANVLTF,TGTGCCAGCAGCTACCCGGGACTAGCGGGACAATCTGGGGCCAACGTCCTGACTTTC
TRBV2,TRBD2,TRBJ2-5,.,CASSVPSGVETQYF,TGTGCCAGCAGTGTCCCTAGCGGGGTAGAGACCCAGTACTTC
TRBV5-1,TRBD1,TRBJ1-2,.,CASSPAGGYLYGYTF,TGCGCCAGCAGCCCTGCAGGGGGCTATCTCTATGGCTACACCTTC
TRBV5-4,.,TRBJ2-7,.,CASSSAGQRTSYEQYF,TGTGCCAGCAGCTCAGCGGGACAACGGACCTCCTACGAGCAGTACTTC
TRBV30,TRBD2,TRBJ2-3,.,CAWSFSGRGTDTQYF,TGTGCCTGGAGTTTTAGCGGGAGAGGCACAGATACGCAGTATTTT
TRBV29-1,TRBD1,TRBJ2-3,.,CSVRTGRNTDTQYF,TGCAGCGTTCGGACAGGGCGTAACACAGATACGCAGTATTTT
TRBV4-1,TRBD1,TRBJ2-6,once,CASSQDRVSGGYGANVLTF,TGCGCCAGCAGCCAAGATAGAGTGTCAGGGGGCTATGGGGCCAACGTCCTGACTTTC
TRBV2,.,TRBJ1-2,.,CASSDGGRRGYTF,TGTGCCAGCAGTGACGGGGGGAGAAGGGGCTACACCTTC
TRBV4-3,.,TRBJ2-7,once,CASSLLNRAGEQYF,TGCGCCAGCAGCCTCCTTAACCGGGCGGGAGAGCAGTACTTC
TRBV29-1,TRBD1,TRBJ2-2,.,CSVSQGAGELFF,TGCAGCGTATCTCAGGGGGCCGGGGAGCTGTTTTTT
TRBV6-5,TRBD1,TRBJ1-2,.,CASSPGQGAGYGYTF,TGTGCCAGCAGCCCTGGACAGGGGGCGGGCTATGGCTACACCTTC
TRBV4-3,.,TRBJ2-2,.,CASSQVVALGLGELFF,TGCGCCAGCAGCCAAGTAGTTGCGTTAGGACTGGGGGAGCTGTTTTTT
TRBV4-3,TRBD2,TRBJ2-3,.,CASSQDRGGADTQYF,TGCGCCAGCAGCCAAGATCGCGGGGGGGCGGATACGCAGTATTTT
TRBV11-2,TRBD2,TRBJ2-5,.,CASSLGTSGQETQYF,TGTGCCAGCAGCTTAGGAACTAGCGGCCAAGAGACCCAGTACTTC
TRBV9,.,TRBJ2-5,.,CASSVSPGVRETQYF,TGTGCCAGCAGCGTAAGCCCAGGGGTACGGGAGACCCAGTACTTC
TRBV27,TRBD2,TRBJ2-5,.,CASSLSGGGVSGETQYF,TGTGCCAGCAGTTTAAGCGGTGGGGGGGTCTCAGGGGAGACCCAGTACTTC
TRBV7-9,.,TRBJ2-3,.,CAGGSAGTQDTQYF,TGTGCCGGTGGCTCTGCGGGGACCCAGGATACGCAGTATTTT
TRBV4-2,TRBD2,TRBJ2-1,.,CASSQDTSGGYNEQFF,TGTGCCAGCAGCCAAGATACTAGCGGGGGTTACAATGAGCAGTTCTTC
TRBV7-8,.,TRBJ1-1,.,CASSLASPVRTEAFF,TGTGCCAGCAGCTTAGCGTCCCCGGTGCGCACTGAAGCTTTCTTT
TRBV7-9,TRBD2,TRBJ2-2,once,CASSLSGGGNTGELFF,TGTGCCAGCAGCTTGTCGGGAGGGGGGAACACCGGGGAGCTGTTTTTT
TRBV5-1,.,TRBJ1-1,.,CASSSAGNTEAFF,TGCGCCAGCAGCTCCGCCGGGAACACTGAAGCTTTCTTT
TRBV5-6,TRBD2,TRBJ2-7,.,CASSLFAGEEQYF,TGTGCCAGCAGCCTCTTCGCGGGGGAGGAGCAGTACTTC
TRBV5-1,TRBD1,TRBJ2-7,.,CASSLAPGQGAYEQYF,TGCGCCAGCAGCTTGGCCCCGGGACAGGGAGCCTACGAGCAGTACTTC
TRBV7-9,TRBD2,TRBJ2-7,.,CASSNGLAGGPIYEQYF,TGTGCCAGCAGCAATGGACTAGCGGGAGGGCCAATCTACGAGCAGTACTTC
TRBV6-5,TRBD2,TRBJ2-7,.,CASSYSTSGSYEQYF,TGTGCCAGCAGTTACTCGACTAGCGGGAGTTACGAGCAGTACTTC
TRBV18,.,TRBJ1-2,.,CASSPWDKSYGYTF,TGTGCCAGCTCACCATGGGACAAGAGCTATGGCTACACCTTC